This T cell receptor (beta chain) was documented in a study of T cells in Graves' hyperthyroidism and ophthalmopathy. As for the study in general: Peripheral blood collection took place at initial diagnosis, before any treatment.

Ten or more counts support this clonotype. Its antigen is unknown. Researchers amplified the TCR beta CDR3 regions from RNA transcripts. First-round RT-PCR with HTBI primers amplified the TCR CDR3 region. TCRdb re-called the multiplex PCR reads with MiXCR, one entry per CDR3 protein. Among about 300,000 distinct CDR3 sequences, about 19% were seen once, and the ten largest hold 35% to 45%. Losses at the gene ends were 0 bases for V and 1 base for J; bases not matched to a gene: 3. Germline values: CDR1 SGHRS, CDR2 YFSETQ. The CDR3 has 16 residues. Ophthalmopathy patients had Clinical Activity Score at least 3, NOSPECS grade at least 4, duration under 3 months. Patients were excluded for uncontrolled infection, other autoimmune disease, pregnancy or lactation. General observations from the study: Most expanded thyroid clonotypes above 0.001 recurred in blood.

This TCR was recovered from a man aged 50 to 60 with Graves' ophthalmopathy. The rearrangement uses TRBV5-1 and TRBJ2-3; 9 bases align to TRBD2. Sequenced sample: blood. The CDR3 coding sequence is TGCGCCAGCAGCTTGGTAGCGGGAGCGGGCACAGATACGCAGTATTTT. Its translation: CASSLVAGAGTDTQYF.